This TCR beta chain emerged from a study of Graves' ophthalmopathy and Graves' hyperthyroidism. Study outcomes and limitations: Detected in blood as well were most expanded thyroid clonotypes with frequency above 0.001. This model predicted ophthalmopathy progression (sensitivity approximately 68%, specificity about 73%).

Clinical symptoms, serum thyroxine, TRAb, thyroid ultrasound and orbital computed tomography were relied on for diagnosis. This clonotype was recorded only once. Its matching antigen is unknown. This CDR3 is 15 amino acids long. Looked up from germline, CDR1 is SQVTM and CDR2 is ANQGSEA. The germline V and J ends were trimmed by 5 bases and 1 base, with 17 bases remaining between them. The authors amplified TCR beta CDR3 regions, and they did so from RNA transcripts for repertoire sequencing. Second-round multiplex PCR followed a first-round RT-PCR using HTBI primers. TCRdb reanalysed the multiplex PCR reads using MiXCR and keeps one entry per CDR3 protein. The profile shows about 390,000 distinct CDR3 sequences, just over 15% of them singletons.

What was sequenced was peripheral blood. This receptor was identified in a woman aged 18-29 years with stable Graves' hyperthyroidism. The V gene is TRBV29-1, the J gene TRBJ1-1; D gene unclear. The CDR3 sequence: CSVLPRAGWNTEAFF. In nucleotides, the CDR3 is TGCAGCGTTCTCCCCCGGGCGGGTTGGAACACTGAAGCTTTCTTT.